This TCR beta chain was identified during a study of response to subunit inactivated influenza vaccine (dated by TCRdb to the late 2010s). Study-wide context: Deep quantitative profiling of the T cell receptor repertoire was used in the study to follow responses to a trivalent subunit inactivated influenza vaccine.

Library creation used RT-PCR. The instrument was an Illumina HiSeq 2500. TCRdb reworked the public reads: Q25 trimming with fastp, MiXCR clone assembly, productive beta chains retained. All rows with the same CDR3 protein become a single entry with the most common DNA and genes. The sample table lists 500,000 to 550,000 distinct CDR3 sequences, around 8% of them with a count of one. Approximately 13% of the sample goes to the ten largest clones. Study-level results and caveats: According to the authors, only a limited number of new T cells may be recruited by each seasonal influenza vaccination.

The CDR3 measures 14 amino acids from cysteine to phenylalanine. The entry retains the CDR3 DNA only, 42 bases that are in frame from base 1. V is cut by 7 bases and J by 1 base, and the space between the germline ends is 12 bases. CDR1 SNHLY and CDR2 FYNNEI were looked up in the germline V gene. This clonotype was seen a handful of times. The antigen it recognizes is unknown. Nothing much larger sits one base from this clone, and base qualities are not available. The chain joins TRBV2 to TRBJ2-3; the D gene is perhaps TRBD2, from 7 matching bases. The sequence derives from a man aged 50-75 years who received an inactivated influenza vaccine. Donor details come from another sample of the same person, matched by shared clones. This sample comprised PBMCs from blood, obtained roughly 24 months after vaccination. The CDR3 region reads CASNEGGRTDTQYF. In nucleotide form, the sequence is TGTGCCAGCAACGAGGGGGGGCGCACAGATACGCAGTATTTT. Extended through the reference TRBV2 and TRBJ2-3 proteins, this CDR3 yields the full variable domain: EPEVTQTPSHQVTQMGQEVILRCVPISNHLYFYWYRQILGQKVEFLVSFYNNEISEKSEIFDDQFSVERPDGSNFTLKIRSTKLEDSAMYFCASNEGGRTDTQYFGPGTRLTVL.